This is a list of T cell receptor beta chains from one sample in a study of T cells in localized non-small cell lung cancer. Profiling relied on immunoSEQ multiplex PCR, and the TCRdb table lists in-frame clones only, not all of them. The sample lists around 64,000 clones, roughly 92% occurring once. The material was peripheral blood, obtained before any cancer treatment. Receptors were obtained from a man aged 40-75 years with stage I lung adenocarcinoma. Both conserved end residues are part of each CDR3. Fields, in order: V gene, J gene, D gene, clone size, CDR3 protein, CDR3 DNA. D genes are given only for firm matches. Rows give clone size only sometimes, using once, few, many, or a class for an expanded clone.

>TRBV2|TRBJ2-1|TRBD2|once
CATILRASGSGDEQFF
TGTGCCACCATATTAAGAGCTAGCGGGAGTGGCGATGAGCAGTTCTTC
>TRBV7-6|TRBJ2-5|.|.
CASSLVAWGKGETQYF
TGTGCCAGCAGCTTAGTTGCCTGGGGGAAGGGGGAGACCCAGTACTTC
>TRBV4-3|TRBJ1-1|.|.
CASSQDFRAEAFF
TGCGCCAGCAGCCAAGATTTCAGGGCCGAAGCTTTCTTT
>TRBV4-1|TRBJ1-5|TRBD1|once
CASSQKGQGAYQPQHF
TGCGCCAGCAGCCAGAAAGGGCAGGGGGCTTATCAGCCCCAGCATTTT
>TRBV5-6|TRBJ1-1|.|.
CASSLEIDTEAFF
TGTGCCAGCAGCTTGGAGATCGACACTGAAGCTTTCTTT
>TRBV7-6|TRBJ1-2|TRBD1|.
CASSPTGGAHGYTF
TGTGCCAGCAGCCCAACAGGGGGCGCGCATGGCTACACCTTC
>TRBV5-4|TRBJ2-7|TRBD2|.
CASSPFGAGGYEQYF
TGTGCCAGCAGTCCTTTTGGGGCGGGGGGCTACGAGCAGTACTTC
>TRBV7-6|TRBJ2-3|.|.
CASSLAPAPGDTQYF
TGTGCCAGCAGCCTTGCCCCAGCCCCGGGGGATACGCAGTATTTT
>TRBV2|TRBJ2-7|TRBD1|few
CASSEAGTGTYEQYF
TGTGCCAGCAGTGAAGCGGGGACAGGCACCTACGAGCAGTACTTC
>TRBV6-1|TRBJ2-3|TRBD1|.
CASSEWTGGFEDTQYF
TGTGCCAGCAGTGAATGGACAGGCGGGTTCGAAGATACGCAGTATTTT
>TRBV5-1|TRBJ2-6|.|.
CASSPKDGSGANVLTF
TGCGCCAGCAGCCCAAAGGATGGCTCTGGGGCCAACGTCCTGACTTTC
>TRBV7-2|TRBJ1-2|.|.
CASIQSRGGYGYTF
TGTGCCAGCATCCAAAGCAGAGGGGGTTATGGCTACACCTTC
>TRBV2|TRBJ2-1|.|many
CASKPSVTYNEQFF
TGTGCCAGCAAGCCTAGCGTAACCTACAATGAGCAGTTCTTC
>TRBV28|TRBJ1-4|.|once
CASSFSGRGRSNEKLFF
TGTGCCAGCAGTTTCTCGGGCAGGGGCAGGTCTAATGAAAAACTGTTTTTT
>TRBV14|TRBJ2-1|.|once
CASSQSPRNEQFF
TGTGCCAGCAGCCAATCCCCCCGTAATGAGCAGTTCTTC
>TRBV5-6|TRBJ2-7|.|.
CASSLGLSRYEQYF
TGTGCCAGCAGCTTGGGACTTTCCCGCTACGAGCAGTACTTC
>TRBV7-2|TRBJ2-7|.|.
CASSLTALSYEQYF
TGTGCCAGCAGCTTGACGGCCCTTTCCTACGAGCAGTACTTC
>TRBV5-4|TRBJ2-7|TRBD2|.
CASSLSGSSYEQYF
TGTGCCAGCAGCTTGAGCGGGAGCTCCTACGAGCAGTACTTC
>TRBV6-6|TRBJ1-1|TRBD1|.
CASSYPQGGNTEAFF
TGTGCCAGCAGTTACCCGCAGGGGGGGAACACTGAAGCTTTCTTT
>TRBV27|TRBJ2-1|.|few
CASSLRPWDTVFSSYNEQFF
TGTGCCAGCAGTTTAAGGCCCTGGGACACCGTATTCAGCTCCTACAATGAGCAGTTCTTC
>TRBV19|TRBJ2-7|.|.
CASSIGAGSHEQYF
TGTGCCAGTAGTATAGGTGCAGGGTCGCACGAGCAGTACTTC
>TRBV15|TRBJ2-2|.|.
CATSSRLPTGELFF
TGTGCCACCAGCAGCAGGCTGCCCACCGGGGAGCTGTTTTTT
>TRBV18|TRBJ2-7|.|.
CASSSSGTSEQYF
TGTGCCAGCTCCTCGTCGGGAACCTCCGAGCAGTACTTC
>TRBV7-9|TRBJ2-5|TRBD2|.
CASSPGGGDLYGRGETQYF
TGTGCCAGCAGCCCCGGAGGGGGGGACCTCTACGGGAGGGGAGAGACCCAGTACTTC
>TRBV25-1|TRBJ2-3|.|few
CASRGVYPSTDTQYF
TGTGCCAGCAGAGGGGTTTATCCTAGCACAGATACGCAGTATTTT
>TRBV5-1|TRBJ2-3|TRBD1|.
CASSRDSSADTQYF
TGCGCCAGCAGCCGGGACAGTTCTGCAGATACGCAGTATTTT
>TRBV7-2|TRBJ2-7|.|.
CASSTLTGGSYEQYF
TGTGCCAGCAGCACCTTAACAGGAGGCTCCTACGAGCAGTACTTC
>TRBV5-1|TRBJ2-7|TRBD2|.
CASRGDDSYEQYF
TGCGCCAGCCGGGGGGACGACTCCTACGAGCAGTACTTC
>TRBV9|TRBJ1-1|.|.
CASSPGRRLEDTEAFF
TGTGCCAGCAGCCCAGGTAGGCGGCTGGAGGACACTGAAGCTTTCTTT
>TRBV18|TRBJ2-1|TRBD2|.
CATLAGLAGDEQFF
TGTGCCACCCTTGCGGGACTAGCGGGGGATGAGCAGTTCTTC
>TRBV29-1|TRBJ2-1|.|.
CSDTDGTMKQFF
TGCAGCGACACCGACGGTACAATGAAGCAGTTCTTC
>TRBV2|TRBJ2-1|TRBD2|.
CASLYFKQVGGPGNEQFF
TGTGCCAGCTTGTATTTCAAACAGGTGGGAGGGCCCGGAAATGAGCAGTTCTTC
>TRBV21-1|TRBJ2-2|.|.
CASQSQANTGELFF
TGTGCCAGCCAGAGCCAGGCGAACACCGGGGAGCTGTTTTTT
>TRBV5-1|TRBJ2-2|.|.
CASSGSPGGTGELFF
TGCGCCAGCAGCGGGTCCCCCGGCGGCACCGGGGAGCTGTTTTTT
>TRBV29-1|TRBJ1-4|.|.
CSARAVGREKLFF
TGCAGCGCCAGAGCGGTTGGGAGGGAAAAACTGTTTTTT
>TRBV19|TRBJ1-2|.|.
CASRPGHRVGGYTF
TGTGCCAGTAGGCCGGGCCACCGCGTTGGGGGCTACACCTTC
>TRBV29-1|TRBJ2-7|.|.
CSVDDFGYEQYF
TGCAGCGTTGACGATTTCGGGTACGAGCAGTACTTC
>TRBV28|TRBJ1-5|.|.
CASSFQASNQPQHF
TGTGCCAGCAGTTTCCAGGCTAGCAATCAGCCCCAGCATTTT
>TRBV10-1|TRBJ2-5|TRBD2|once
CASKGIAGEPKNKETQYF
TGCGCCAGCAAGGGAATAGCGGGAGAGCCGAAAAATAAGGAGACCCAGTACTTC
>TRBV11-2|TRBJ2-1|TRBD2|.
CASSFRTSGIYNEQFF
TGTGCCAGCAGCTTCCGGACTAGCGGCATCTACAATGAGCAGTTCTTC
>TRBV7-9|TRBJ2-7|.|.
CASSLIGVTYEQYF
TGTGCCAGCAGCTTAATCGGGGTCACCTACGAGCAGTACTTC
>TRBV25-1|TRBJ2-3|TRBD1|.
CASSDGTGWIDTQYF
TGTGCCAGCAGTGACGGGACAGGGTGGATAGATACGCAGTATTTT
>TRBV5-6|TRBJ2-3|TRBD1|.
CASRSGGVTDTQYF
TGTGCCAGCAGGTCAGGGGGAGTCACAGATACGCAGTATTTT
>TRBV10-3|TRBJ2-1|TRBD1|once
CAIGQENNEQFF
TGTGCCATAGGACAGGAGAACAATGAGCAGTTCTTC